The text below deals with one TCR beta chain. As yet, its antigen is unknown. This could be a read error, since a much larger clone is one nucleotide away. The CDR3 does not end in the conserved phenylalanine or tryptophan, so this is likely a read error. This sample was included in a study of T cells in Graves' hyperthyroidism and ophthalmopathy. Study outcomes and limitations: Among clonotypes expanded in thyroid above 0.001, most were also found in blood.

TCR beta CDR3 sequences were amplified from RNA transcripts. The TCR CDR3 was amplified in a first-round RT-PCR using the HTBI primer set. TCRdb reprocessed the multiplex PCR reads via MiXCR and lists one record per CDR3 protein. The sample shows a few hundred thousand distinct CDR3 sequences, approximately 44% of them seen only once. CDR1 and CDR2 from the germline V gene are SQVTM and ANQGSEA. The V and J ends lost 0 bases and 4 bases respectively, with 15 bases between them. The CDR3 extends over 15 amino acids. Stable hyperthyroidism: no ophthalmopathy progression over 18 months of follow-up. This TCR was recovered from a young woman with Graves' hyperthyroidism. Sequenced sample: peripheral blood or thyroid tissue (not recorded which). J is TRBJ1-1 and V is TRBV29-1; D perhaps matches TRBD1 (5 bases). The CDR3 region has the DNA TGCAGCGTTGAAGATCCGGTAGGGGTAGGCACTGAAGCTTTCCTT. Translating it yields CSVEDPVGVGTEAFL.